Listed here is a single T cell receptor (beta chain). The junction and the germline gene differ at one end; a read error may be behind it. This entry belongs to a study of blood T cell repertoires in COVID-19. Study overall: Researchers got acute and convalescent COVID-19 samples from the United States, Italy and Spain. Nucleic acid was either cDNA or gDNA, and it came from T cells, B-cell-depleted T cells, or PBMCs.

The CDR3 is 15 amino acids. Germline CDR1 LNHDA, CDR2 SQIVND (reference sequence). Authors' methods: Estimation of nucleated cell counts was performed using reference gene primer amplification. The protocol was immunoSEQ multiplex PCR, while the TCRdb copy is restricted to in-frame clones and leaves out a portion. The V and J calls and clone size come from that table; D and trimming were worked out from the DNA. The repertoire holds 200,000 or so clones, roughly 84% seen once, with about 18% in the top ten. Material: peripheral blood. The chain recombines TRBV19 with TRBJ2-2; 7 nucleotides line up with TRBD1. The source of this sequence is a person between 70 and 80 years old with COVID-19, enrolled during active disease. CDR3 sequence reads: CASSIARGSGGELFF. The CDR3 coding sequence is TGTGCCAGTAGCATAGCCAGGGGGTCGGGCGGGGAGCTGTTTTTT.